This TCR beta chain comes out of a study of cytomegalovirus exposure and HLA in healthy donors. In the study overall: A later analysis reported the same platform for the 95 to 150 validation repertoires and the 666 first-cohort repertoires.

Study observations and caveats: Most TCR sequences were uncommon, yet certain public TCRs appeared in many donors. In vitro data verified a few CMV-associated chains as specific for CMV antigens. The listing of roughly 160 TCR beta chains classed them as cytomegalovirus-associated.

The CDR3 covers 15 residues. After removal of 5 bases from V and 0 bases from J, the junction contained 4 bases not matched to a gene. Germline values: CDR1 SGHNT, CDR2 YYREEE (reference sequence). In the case of this clone: Its antigen is still unknown.

Assay: immunoSEQ multiplex PCR; the TCRdb copy retains only in-frame clones and omits some. Among fewer than 250,000 clones listed, 85% to 90% were seen once. The origin of this receptor is a man aged 18 to 29 in good health and CMV-seronegative. V gene TRBV5-4 combines with J gene TRBJ2-1, with TRBD2 matching 8 bases. The material sequenced was PBMCs. For the CDR3, the DNA is TGTGCCAGCAGGCAAACTAGCGGCTCCTACAATGAGCAGTTCTTC. Translation gives CASRQTSGSYNEQFF.